The 9 T cell receptor beta chains below were found in one sample sequenced in a study of naive and memory T cell subsets. The library had UMIs added by 3' ligation of an oligonucleotide to TCR cDNA. Amplification of ligated cDNA took four PCR rounds with SP2 and nested alpha and beta constant primers. TCRdb reanalysed the 5' RACE reads using MiXCR and keeps one entry per CDR3 protein. The repertoire consists of roughly 48,000 distinct CDR3 sequences, with about 4.8% occurring once and the leading ten covering approximately 0.84%. The receptors here all came from a female donor in good health.

This clonotype showed up many times. The rearrangement links TRBV7-2 to TRBJ1-1; TRBD1 is a possible D gene (6 bases). V was cut by 2 bases and J by 1 base, with 8 bases left in between. Germline assignment: CDR1 SGHTA and CDR2 FQGNSA. This CDR3 has 14 amino acids. The CDR3 region has the DNA TGTGCCAGCAGCTTATCAGGGGCGAACACTGAAGCTTTCTTT. Protein: CASSLSGANTEAFF.

This clonotype has at least ten counts. The gene calls are TRBV6-5 and TRBJ2-7; no clear D. Trimming shortened V by 6 bases and J by 1 base, and 16 bases separated the two germline ends. The CDR3 has 15 residues. Germline CDR1 is MNHEY and CDR2 is SVGAGI. The CDR3 DNA sequence: TGTGCCAGCAGCCTAACGTCCGTTGGGTCCTACGAGCAGTACTTC. Translation: CASSLTSVGSYEQYF.

This clonotype was counted many times. The chain recombines TRBV30 with TRBJ1-5; D unclear. Between the trimmed V and J ends, which lost 1 base and 4 bases, there was a span of 17 bases. The CDR3 loop spans 16 amino acids. Germline CDR1 reads GTSNPN; CDR2 reads SVGIG (reference sequence). CDR3 in amino acids: CAWSARGRKLNQPQHF. The CDR3 region has the DNA TGTGCCTGGAGTGCCCGAGGGAGAAAACTGAATCAGCCCCAGCATTTT.

Many counts were recorded for this clonotype. The rearrangement joins TRBV5-6 to TRBJ1-5, with 7 bases matching TRBD1. CDR3 length: 16 residues. V lost 3 bases, J lost 5 bases, and 11 bases stayed unmatched. Germline loops: CDR1 SGHDT, CDR2 YYEEEE. In DNA, the CDR3 is TGTGCCAGCAGCTATCGGTTTTACAGGGGCTATCAGCCCCAGCATTTT. This sequence encodes CASSYRFYRGYQPQHF.

This clonotype was found many times. The chain combines TRBV27 with TRBJ2-1; no clear D. CDR3 length: 12 residues. Germline loops: CDR1 MNHEY, CDR2 SMNVEV (reference sequence). The germline V and J ends were trimmed by 6 bases and 8 bases, with 11 bases remaining between them. In nucleotides, the CDR3 is TGTGCCAGCAGCCAGACGGCGTATGAGCAGTTCTTC. It codes for CASSQTAYEQFF.

This clonotype was recorded at least ten times. The J gene is TRBJ2-7, the V gene TRBV28; tentative D call: TRBD1 (6 bases). The CDR3 extends over 13 amino acids. With 2 bases removed from V and 2 bases from J, the gap between germline ends came to 7 bases. The germline gives CDR1 MDHEN, CDR2 SYDVKM. The CDR3 sequence: CASSLGGPYEQYF. The DNA of the CDR3 is TGTGCCAGCAGTTTAGGGGGCCCCTACGAGCAGTACTTC.

This clonotype was observed a handful of times. The rearrangement uses TRBV28 and TRBJ2-7, with 11 bases that match TRBD2. CDR3 length equals 14 residues. V was pared by 7 bases and J by 4 bases, with 6 bases of the junction left unmatched. In germline, CDR1 is MDHEN, CDR2 SYDVKM. CDR3 sequence reads: CASTETSGIYEQYF. In DNA, the CDR3 is TGTGCCAGCACCGAGACTAGCGGGATTTACGAGCAGTACTTC. The complete variable domain, with remaining parts taken from reference TRBV28 and TRBJ2-7, reads DVKVTQSSRYLVKRTGEKVFLECVQDMDHENMFWYRQDPGLGLRLIYFSYDVKMKEKGDIPEGYSVSREKKERFSLILESASTNQTSMYLCASTETSGIYEQYFGPGTRLTVT.

This clonotype was observed at least ten times. This sequence joins TRBV18 and TRBJ2-3; D is possibly TRBD1 (5 bases). The CDR3 contains 16 residues. Germline-derived CDR1 and CDR2 are KGHSH and LQKENI. V was pared by 0 bases and J by 6 bases, with 16 bases between. The CDR3 DNA sequence: TGTGCCAGCTCACCACCAAGGGGCAGGGTGTCGGATACGCAGTATTTT. Translating gives CASSPPRGRVSDTQYF. Based on the CDR3 plus reference TRBV18 and TRBJ2-3, the full variable domain is NAGVMQNPRHLVRRRGQEARLRCSPMKGHSHVYWYRQLPEEGLKFMVYLQKENIIDESGMPKERFSAEFPKEGPSILRIQQVVRGDSAAYFCASSPPRGRVSDTQYFGPGTRLTVL.

The genes are TRBV3-1 and TRBJ2-3, with 13 bases matching TRBD2. CDR1 and CDR2 (germline): LGHDT, YNNKEL (reference sequence). This CDR3 region has 23 residues. V lost 0 bases and J lost 2; bases outside the gene matches: 20. This CDR3 reads CASSQDWIPLAGGPGVSTDTQYF. CDR3 DNA sequence: TGTGCCAGCAGCCAAGATTGGATCCCACTAGCGGGAGGGCCAGGAGTCTCCACAGATACGCAGTATTTT.